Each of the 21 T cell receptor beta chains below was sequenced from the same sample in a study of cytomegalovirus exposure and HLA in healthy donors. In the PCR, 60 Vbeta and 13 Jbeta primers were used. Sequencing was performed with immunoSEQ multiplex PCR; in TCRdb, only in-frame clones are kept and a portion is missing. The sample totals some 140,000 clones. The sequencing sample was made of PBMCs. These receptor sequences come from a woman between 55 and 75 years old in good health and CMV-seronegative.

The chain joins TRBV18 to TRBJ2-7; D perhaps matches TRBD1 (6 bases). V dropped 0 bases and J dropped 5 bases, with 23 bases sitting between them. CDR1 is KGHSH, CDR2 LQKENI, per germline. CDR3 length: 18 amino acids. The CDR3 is CASSPPGQGKGVLNEQYF. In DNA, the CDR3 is TGTGCCAGCTCACCACCGGGGCAGGGGAAAGGGGTTTTAAACGAGCAGTACTTC. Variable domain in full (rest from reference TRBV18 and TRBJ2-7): NAGVMQNPRHLVRRRGQEARLRCSPMKGHSHVYWYRQLPEEGLKFMVYLQKENIIDESGMPKERFSAEFPKEGPSILRIQQVVRGDSAAYFCASSPPGQGKGVLNEQYFGPGTRLTVT.

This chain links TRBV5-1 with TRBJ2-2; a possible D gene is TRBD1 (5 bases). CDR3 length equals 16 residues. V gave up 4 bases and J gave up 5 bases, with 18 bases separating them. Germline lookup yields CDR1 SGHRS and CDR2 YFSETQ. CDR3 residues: CASSPLGVGITGELFF. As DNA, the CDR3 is TGCGCCAGCAGCCCCTTAGGGGTGGGGATAACCGGGGAGCTGTTTTTT.

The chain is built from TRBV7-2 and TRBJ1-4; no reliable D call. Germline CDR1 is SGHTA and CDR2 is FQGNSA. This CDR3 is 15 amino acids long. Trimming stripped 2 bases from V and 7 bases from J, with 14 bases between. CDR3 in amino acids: CASSLFQQRGEKLFF. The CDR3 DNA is TGTGCCAGCAGCTTATTCCAACAAAGAGGTGAAAAACTGTTTTTT.

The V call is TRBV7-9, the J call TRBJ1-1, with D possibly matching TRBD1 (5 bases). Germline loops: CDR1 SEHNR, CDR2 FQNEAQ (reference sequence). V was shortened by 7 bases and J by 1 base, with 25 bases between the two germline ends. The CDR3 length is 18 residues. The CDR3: CASTPFPRRGQRNTEAFF. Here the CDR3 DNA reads TGTGCCAGCACCCCTTTCCCAAGAAGGGGTCAACGGAACACTGAAGCTTTCTTT.

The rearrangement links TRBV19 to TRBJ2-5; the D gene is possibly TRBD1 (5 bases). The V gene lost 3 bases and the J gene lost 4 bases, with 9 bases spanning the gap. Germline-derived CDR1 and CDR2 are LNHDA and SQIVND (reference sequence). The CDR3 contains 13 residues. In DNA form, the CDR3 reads TGTGCCAGTAGTATGTCAGGGCGAGAGACCCAGTACTTC. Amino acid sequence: CASSMSGRETQYF.

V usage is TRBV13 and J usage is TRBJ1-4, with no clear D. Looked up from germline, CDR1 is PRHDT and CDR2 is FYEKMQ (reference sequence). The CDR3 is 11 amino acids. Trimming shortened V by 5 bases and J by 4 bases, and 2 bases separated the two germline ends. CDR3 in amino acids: CASSLNEKLFF. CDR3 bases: TGTGCCAGCAGCCTTAATGAAAAACTGTTTTTT. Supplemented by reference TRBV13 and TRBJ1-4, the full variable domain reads AAGVIQSPRHLIKEKRETATLKCYPIPRHDTVYWYQQGPGQDPQFLISFYEKMQSDKGSIPDRFSAQQFSDYHSELNMSSLELGDSALYFCASSLNEKLFFGSGTQLSVL.

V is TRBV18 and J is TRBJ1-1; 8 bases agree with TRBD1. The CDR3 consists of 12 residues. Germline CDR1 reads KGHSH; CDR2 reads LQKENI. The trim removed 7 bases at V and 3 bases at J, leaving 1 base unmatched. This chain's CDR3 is CASFRGHTEAFF. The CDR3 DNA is TGTGCCAGCTTCAGGGGGCACACTGAAGCTTTCTTT.

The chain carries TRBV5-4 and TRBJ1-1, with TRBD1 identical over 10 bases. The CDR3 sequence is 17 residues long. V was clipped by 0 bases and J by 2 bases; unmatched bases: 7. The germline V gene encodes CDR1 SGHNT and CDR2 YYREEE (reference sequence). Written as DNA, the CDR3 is TGTGCCAGCAGCTTGGGACAGGGGGCAATTTTAAACACTGAAGCTTTCTTT. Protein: CASSLGQGAILNTEAFF.

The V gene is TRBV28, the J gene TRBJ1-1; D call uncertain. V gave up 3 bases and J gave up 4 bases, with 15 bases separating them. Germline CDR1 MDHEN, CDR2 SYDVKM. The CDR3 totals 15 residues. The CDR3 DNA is TGTGCCAGCAGTTTTGTGACTCGCACTGGCACTGAAGCTTTCTTT. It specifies CASSFVTRTGTEAFF.

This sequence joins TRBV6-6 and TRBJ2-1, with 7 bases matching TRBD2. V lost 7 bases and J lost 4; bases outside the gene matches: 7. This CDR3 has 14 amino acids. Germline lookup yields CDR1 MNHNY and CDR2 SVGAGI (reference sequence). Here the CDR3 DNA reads TGTGCCAGCAACCCGGGGAGGGGTTACAATGAGCAGTTCTTC. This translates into CASNPGRGYNEQFF.

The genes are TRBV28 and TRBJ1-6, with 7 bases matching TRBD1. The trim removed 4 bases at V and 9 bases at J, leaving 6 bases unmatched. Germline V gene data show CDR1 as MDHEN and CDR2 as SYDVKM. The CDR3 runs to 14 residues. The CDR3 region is CASSYGQAGSPLHF. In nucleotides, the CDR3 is TGTGCCAGCAGTTATGGACAGGCAGGTTCACCCCTCCACTTT.

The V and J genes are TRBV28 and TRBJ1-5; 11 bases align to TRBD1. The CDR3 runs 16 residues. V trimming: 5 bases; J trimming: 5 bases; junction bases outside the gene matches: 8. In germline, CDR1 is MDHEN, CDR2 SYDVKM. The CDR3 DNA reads TGTGCCAGCAGTACGCGGACAGGGGGCTTTCATCAGCCCCAGCATTTT. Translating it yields CASSTRTGGFHQPQHF.

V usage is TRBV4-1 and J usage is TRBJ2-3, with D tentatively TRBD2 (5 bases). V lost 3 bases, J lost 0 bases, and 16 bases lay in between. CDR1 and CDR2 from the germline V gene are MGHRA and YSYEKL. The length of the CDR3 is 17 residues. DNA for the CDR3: TGCGCCAGCAGCCAGCCCCCCGCGAGACTAAGCACAGATACGCAGTATTTT. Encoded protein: CASSQPPARLSTDTQYF.

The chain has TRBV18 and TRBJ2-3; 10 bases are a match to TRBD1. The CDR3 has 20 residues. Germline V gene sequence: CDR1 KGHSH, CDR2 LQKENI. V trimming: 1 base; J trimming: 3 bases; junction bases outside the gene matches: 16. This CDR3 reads CASSPLGTGAVGRGTDTQYF. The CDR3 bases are TGTGCCAGCTCACCACTCGGGACAGGGGCAGTGGGTCGTGGAACAGATACGCAGTATTTT. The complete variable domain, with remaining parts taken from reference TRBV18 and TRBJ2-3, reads NAGVMQNPRHLVRRRGQEARLRCSPMKGHSHVYWYRQLPEEGLKFMVYLQKENIIDESGMPKERFSAEFPKEGPSILRIQQVVRGDSAAYFCASSPLGTGAVGRGTDTQYFGPGTRLTVL.

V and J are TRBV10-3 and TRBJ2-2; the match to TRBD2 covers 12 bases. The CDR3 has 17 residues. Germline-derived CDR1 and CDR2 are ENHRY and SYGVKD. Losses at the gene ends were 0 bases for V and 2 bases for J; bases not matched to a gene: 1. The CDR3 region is CAISESGLAGNTGELFF. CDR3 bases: TGTGCCATCAGTGAGTCGGGACTAGCGGGCAACACCGGGGAGCTGTTTTTT.

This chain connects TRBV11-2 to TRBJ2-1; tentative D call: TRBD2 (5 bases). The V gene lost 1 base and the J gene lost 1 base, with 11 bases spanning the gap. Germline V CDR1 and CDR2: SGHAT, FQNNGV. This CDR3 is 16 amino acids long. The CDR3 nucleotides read TGTGCCAGCAGCTTAGCGAGGGATAATTCCTACAATGAGCAGTTCTTC. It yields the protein CASSLARDNSYNEQFF.

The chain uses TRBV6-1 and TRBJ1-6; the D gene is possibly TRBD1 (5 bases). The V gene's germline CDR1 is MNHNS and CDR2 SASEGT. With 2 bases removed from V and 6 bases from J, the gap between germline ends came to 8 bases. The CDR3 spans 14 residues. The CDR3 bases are TGTGCCAGCAGTGAATTGGGGCGTAATTCACCCCTCCACTTT. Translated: CASSELGRNSPLHF.

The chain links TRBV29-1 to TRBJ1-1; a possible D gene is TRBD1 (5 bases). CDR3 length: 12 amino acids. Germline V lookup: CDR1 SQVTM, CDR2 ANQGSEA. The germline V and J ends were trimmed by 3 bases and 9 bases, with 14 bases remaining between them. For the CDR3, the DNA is TGCAGCGTTGATTTCGTCCGGGGGAAAGCTTTCTTT. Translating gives CSVDFVRGKAFF.

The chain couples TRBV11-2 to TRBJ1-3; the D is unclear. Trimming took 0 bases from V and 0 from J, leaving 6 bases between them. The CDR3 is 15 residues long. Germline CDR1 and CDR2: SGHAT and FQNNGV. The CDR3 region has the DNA TGTGCCAGCAGCTTAGATGTACACTCTGGAAACACCATATATTTT. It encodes CASSLDVHSGNTIYF.

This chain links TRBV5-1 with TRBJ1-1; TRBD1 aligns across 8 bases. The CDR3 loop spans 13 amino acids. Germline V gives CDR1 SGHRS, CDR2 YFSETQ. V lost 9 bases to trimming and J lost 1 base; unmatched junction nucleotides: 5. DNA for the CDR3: TGCGCCACCCAGGGGGCAGGGAACACTGAAGCTTTCTTT. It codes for CATQGAGNTEAFF.

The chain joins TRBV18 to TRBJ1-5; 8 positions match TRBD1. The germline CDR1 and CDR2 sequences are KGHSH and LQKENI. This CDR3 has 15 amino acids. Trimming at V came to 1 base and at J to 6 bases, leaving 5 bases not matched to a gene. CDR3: CASSPRQGSGQPQHF. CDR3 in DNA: TGTGCCAGCTCACCACGACAGGGGAGCGGTCAGCCCCAGCATTTT.